One sample yielded the 2 T cell receptor beta chains listed below, sequenced in a study of cytomegalovirus exposure and HLA in healthy donors. PCR employed 60 Vbeta and 13 Jbeta primers. Assay: immunoSEQ multiplex PCR; the TCRdb copy retains only in-frame clones and omits some. Its table records 38,000 or so clones. The specimen was PBMCs. Receptors originate from a man aged 35 to 55 in good health and CMV-seropositive.

This chain connects TRBV4-1 to TRBJ2-7; 8 nucleotides line up with TRBD1. Unmatched junction bases numbered 3, after V lost 1 base and J lost 1 base. CDR1 and CDR2 (germline): MGHRA, YSYEKL. The length of the CDR3 is 15 residues. DNA of the CDR3: TGCGCCAGCAGCCAAGCTTGGACAGGGTCCTACGAGCAGTACTTC. Encoded protein: CASSQAWTGSYEQYF.

The chain uses TRBV14 and TRBJ2-7, with TRBD2 matching 7 bases. The CDR3 loop spans 14 amino acids. J was trimmed by 3 bases and V by 1 base; bases with no gene match: 3. CDR1 and CDR2 (germline): SGHDN, FVKESK. This CDR3 is CASSQVAGNYEQYF. CDR3 DNA sequence: TGTGCCAGCAGCCAAGTAGCGGGTAACTACGAGCAGTACTTC.